These 12 T cell receptor beta chains share one sample of origin, sequenced in a study of CD8+ T cells in alopecia areata. Treatment of the sample: oral pan-JAK inhibitor, 5-10 mg twice daily. TCR sequencing used cDNA made by reverse transcription of extracted RNA. Some clones are missing from TCRdb's copy, which holds only in-frame ones; the method was immunoSEQ multiplex PCR. This table has roughly 200,000 clones, roughly 62% appearing once. The source was CD8+ T cells sorted from blood, collected at week 24, from a patient treated with tofacitinib. Receptors originate from a human donor with alopecia areata.

With regard to this clone: One end of the junction fails to match germline, which may point to a read error. The CDR3 sequence: CASSLAGGRDEQFF. The CDR3, as DNA: TGTGCCAGCAGCCTAGCGGGGGGGCGGGATGAGCAGTTCTTC. The chain combines TRBV4-1 with TRBJ2-1; 12 positions agree with TRBD2. Germline loops: CDR1 MGHRA, CDR2 YSYEKL. The CDR3 totals 14 residues.

Here the CDR3 DNA reads TGTGCCTGGAGTGCGGGGGGATCCTATGAAAAACTGTTTTTT. It yields the protein CAWSAGGSYEKLFF. The chain has TRBV30 and TRBJ1-4; possibly TRBD1 for D (5 bases). Germline lookup yields CDR1 GTSNPN and CDR2 SVGIG (reference sequence). Between the trimmed V and J ends, which lost 1 base and 6 bases, there was a span of 12 bases. The CDR3 totals 14 residues. Drawing the rest from reference TRBV30 and TRBJ1-4, the complete variable domain is SQTIHQWPATLVQPVGSPLSLECTVEGTSNPNLYWYRQAAGRGLQLLFYSVGIGQISSEVPQNLSASRPQDRQFILSSKKLLLSDSGFYLCAWSAGGSYEKLFFGSGTQLSVL.

This clone has more than one count but fewer than ten. The chain employs TRBV7-9 and TRBJ2-1; no clear D. V was shortened by 6 bases and J by 6 bases, with 12 bases between the two germline ends. Germline V gives CDR1 SEHNR, CDR2 FQNEAQ (reference sequence). The length of the CDR3 is 13 residues. The CDR3 bases are TGTGCCAGCAGGTGGCCCAGACCCAATGAGCAGTTCTTC. This codes for CASRWPRPNEQFF.

The gene calls are TRBV5-6 and TRBJ2-2; D is possibly TRBD1 (5 bases). The CDR3 loop spans 13 amino acids. Trimming stripped 4 bases from V and 5 bases from J, with 9 bases between. Germline loops: CDR1 SGHDT, CDR2 YYEEEE. CDR3 residues: CASSPQGTGELFF. In DNA, the CDR3 is TGTGCCAGCAGCCCCCAGGGAACCGGGGAGCTGTTTTTT.

The chain recombines TRBV28 with TRBJ1-1; D unresolved. Germline values: CDR1 MDHEN, CDR2 SYDVKM. CDR3 length: 14 residues. V was pared by 6 bases and J by 0 bases, with 11 bases between. Written as DNA, the CDR3 is TGTGCCAGCAGCTTAACTAGGGTGAACACTGAAGCTTTCTTT. This sequence encodes CASSLTRVNTEAFF.

There are a few counts of this clone. The rearrangement uses TRBV9 and TRBJ2-2, with 10 bases fitting TRBD1. The trim removed 5 bases at V and 2 bases at J, leaving 3 bases unmatched. This CDR3 has 15 amino acids. Germline-derived CDR1 and CDR2 are SGDLS and YYNGEE. CDR3 bases: TGTGCCAGCAGGGAGACAGGGGGCAACACCGGGGAGCTGTTTTTT. Translating it yields CASRETGGNTGELFF.

Only a few counts were recorded for this clone. The chain couples TRBV7-9 to TRBJ1-2; no clear D gene. Germline loops: CDR1 SEHNR, CDR2 FQNEAQ (reference sequence). V lost 1 base to trimming and J lost 4 bases, with 10 bases between them. The CDR3 spans 14 residues. The CDR3: CASSLGRPGYGYTF. The CDR3 nucleotides are TGTGCCAGCAGCTTAGGACGTCCGGGCTATGGCTACACCTTC.

The chain has TRBV15 and TRBJ2-3, with a weak D call TRBD2 (6 bases). Germline-derived CDR1 and CDR2 are LNHNV and YYDKDF (reference sequence). V was clipped by 2 bases and J by 2 bases, with 17 bases between them. The CDR3 sequence is 17 residues long. CDR3: CATSRLPGEISTDTQYF. Here the CDR3 DNA reads TGTGCCACCAGCAGACTACCGGGAGAGATATCCACAGATACGCAGTATTTT.

The CDR3 nucleotides read TGTGCCAGCAGCTTAGAAGGCAGGGGAAACATTCAGTACTTC. Amino acids: CASSLEGRGNIQYF. The rearrangement joins TRBV7-9 to TRBJ2-4; tentatively, D is TRBD1 (6 bases). CDR3 length: 14 residues. V lost 1 base to trimming and J lost 6 bases, with 10 bases between them. CDR1 is SEHNR and CDR2 is FQNEAQ in the germline V gene (reference sequence).

The chain links TRBV27 to TRBJ2-1; 8 bases map to TRBD1. The trim removed 7 bases at V and 6 bases at J, leaving 2 bases unmatched. The V gene's germline CDR1 is MNHEY and CDR2 SMNVEV (reference sequence). This CDR3 has 12 residues. For the CDR3, the DNA is TGTGCCAGCAATACAGGGGGCAATGAGCAGTTCTTC. It encodes CASNTGGNEQFF.

The J gene is TRBJ1-5, the V gene TRBV9; D not certain. Germline CDR1 is SGDLS and CDR2 is YYNGEE. The CDR3 is 13 residues long. Trimming took off 2 bases at V and 7 bases at J, with 10 bases between the two ends. The CDR3 nucleotides read TGTGCCAGCAGCGTGGTCCCCCACCAGCCCCAGCATTTT. Translating it yields CASSVVPHQPQHF. The full variable domain, rest sourced from reference TRBV9 and TRBJ1-5, is DSGVTQTPKHLITATGQRVTLRCSPRSGDLSVYWYQQSLDQGLQFLIQYYNGEERAKGNILERFSAQQFPDLHSELNLSSLELGDSALYFCASSVVPHQPQHFGDGTRLSIL.

The chain links TRBV4-1 to TRBJ2-3; D is unresolved. CDR3 length: 15 residues. Trimming removed 0 bases at V and 0 bases at J, with 7 bases between. Per the germline V gene, CDR1 is MGHRA and CDR2 is YSYEKL. The CDR3 protein is CASSQDPRSTDTQYF. The CDR3 DNA reads as TGCGCCAGCAGCCAAGATCCCCGGAGCACAGATACGCAGTATTTT.